These T cell receptor beta chains were read from a single sample in a study of blood T cell repertoires in COVID-19. This table comes from immunoSEQ multiplex PCR, and its TCRdb copy is limited to in-frame clones, with some not included. This sample has some 150,000 clones, with 70% to 90% found just once. The specimen sequenced was peripheral blood. These receptors were collected from an elderly woman in a cohort sampled during active or convalescent COVID-19. Each CDR3 is given with its conserved first and last residue. D genes are given only for firm matches. Some rows mark clone size as missing; the rest say once, few, many or name a class of expanded clone.

NA,TRBV4-1,TRBJ2-3,NA,CASSQDFLEDTQYF,TGCGCCAGCAGCCAAGACTTCTTGGAGGATACGCAGTATTTT
NA,TRBV20-1,TRBJ1-5,NA,CSASYAFSDQPQHF,TGCAGTGCTAGTTACGCCTTCTCGGATCAGCCCCAGCATTTT
NA,TRBV7-8,TRBJ2-1,TRBD2,CASSRASGLYNEQFF,TGTGCCAGCAGCCGTGCTAGCGGGCTATACAATGAGCAGTTCTTC
few,TRBV10-3,TRBJ2-5,TRBD2,CAISPYTSGGQETQYF,TGTGCCATCAGTCCGTATACTAGCGGGGGACAAGAGACCCAGTACTTC
NA,TRBV7-9,TRBJ2-7,TRBD1,CASSSPRTGGYEQYF,TGTGCCAGCAGCTCACCACGGACAGGGGGCTACGAGCAGTACTTC
NA,TRBV9,TRBJ1-1,NA,CASSGGQVLNTEAFF,TGTGCCAGCAGCGGGGGCCAAGTTCTCAACACTGAAGCTTTCTTT
NA,TRBV7-2,TRBJ2-5,NA,CASSLRQGQETQYF,TGTGCCAGCAGCTTACGGCAGGGGCAAGAGACCCAGTACTTC
NA,TRBV30,TRBJ2-7,NA,CAWISPPGFEQYF,TGTGCCTGGATATCCCCCCCCGGGTTCGAGCAGTACTTC
once,TRBV27,TRBJ1-1,NA,CASSPRTDNLNTEAFF,TGTGCCAGCAGTCCGCGGACAGATAACTTGAACACTGAAGCTTTCTTT
NA,TRBV19,TRBJ1-1,NA,CASSILGIGGTEAFF,TGTGCCAGTAGTATTTTGGGCATAGGGGGCACTGAAGCTTTCTTT
NA,TRBV6-2/TRBV6-3,TRBJ2-7,NA,CASSLDRRTYEQYF,TGTGCCAGCAGCCTCGACAGGCGGACTTACGAGCAGTACTTC
few,TRBV30,TRBJ1-5,NA,CAWSPTVNQPQHF,TGTGCCTGGAGTCCGACAGTAAATCAGCCCCAGCATTTT
NA,TRBV5-6,TRBJ2-3,TRBD2,CASSLRLAGTTDTQYF,TGTGCCAGCAGCTTGCGTCTAGCGGGGACTACAGATACGCAGTATTTT
NA,TRBV5-6,TRBJ1-1,NA,CASSLAGHTEAFF,TGTGCCAGCAGCTTAGCGGGGCACACTGAAGCTTTCTTT
NA,TRBV9,TRBJ2-1,TRBD2,CASSVGAGVSYNEQFF,TGTGCCAGCAGCGTAGGAGCGGGGGTTTCCTACAATGAGCAGTTCTTC
NA,TRBV7-2,TRBJ2-1,NA,CASSLNPGVYEQFF,TGTGCCAGCAGCTTAAACCCGGGTGTGTATGAGCAGTTCTTC
NA,TRBV24-1,TRBJ1-4,NA,CATSGPPTGTVEKLFF,TGTGCCACCAGTGGGCCCCCGACAGGAACAGTAGAAAAACTGTTTTTT
NA,TRBV5-1,TRBJ1-4,NA,CASRGAVGPRTDEGLFF,TGCGCCAGCAGGGGGGCGGTTGGCCCCCGAACCGATGAGGGGCTGTTTTTT
NA,TRBV29-1,TRBJ1-1,NA,CSVEAASYTEAFF,TGCAGCGTTGAGGCCGCATCTTACACTGAAGCTTTCTTT
NA,TRBV2,TRBJ1-3,NA,CASFGVGVFSGNTIYF,TGTGCCAGCTTTGGGGTGGGAGTTTTCTCTGGAAACACCATATATTTT
NA,TRBV3-1/TRBV3-2,TRBJ2-2,TRBD2,CASSQDPGGVTGELFF,TGTGCCAGCAGCCAAGATCCGGGGGGGGTCACCGGGGAGCTGTTTTTT
NA,TRBV5-5,TRBJ2-1,TRBD2,CASSLDGGAQNEQFF,TGTGCCAGCAGCTTGGACGGGGGGGCGCAGAATGAGCAGTTCTTC
NA,TRBV6-5,TRBJ1-1,TRBD1,CASTGQGGNTEAFF,TGTGCCAGCACTGGACAGGGGGGGAACACTGAAGCTTTCTTT
NA,TRBV5-1,TRBJ2-5,TRBD1,CASAYRGEETQYF,TGCGCCAGCGCGTACAGGGGGGAGGAGACCCAGTACTTC
NA,TRBV18,TRBJ1-1,TRBD1,CASSRGTGGLMNTEAFF,TGTGCCAGCTCCCGAGGGACAGGGGGCCTCATGAACACTGAAGCTTTCTTT
NA,TRBV19,TRBJ2-6,TRBD1,CASSIVAGGLRSGANVLTF,TGTGCCAGTAGTATAGTTGCAGGGGGTTTGCGCTCTGGGGCCAACGTCCTGACTTTC